Sequencing of this T cell receptor (beta chain) was carried out in a study of control samples from healthy donors and cancer patients. Produced via immunoSEQ multiplex PCR; TCRdb's table is partial and in-frame only. Here the sample spans around 150,000 clones, 70% to 90% being singletons. The sequence came from a man under 40 in good health. Sequenced input: blood.

CDR3 DNA sequence: TGCAGCGTTGTGCTACGACTTCCTCGGGACACTGAAGCTTTCTTT. Translated: CSVVLRLPRDTEAFF. The chain couples TRBV29-1 to TRBJ1-1; D not certain. With 4 bases removed from V and 3 bases from J, the gap between germline ends came to 18 bases. The length of the CDR3 is 15 residues. CDR1 is SQVTM and CDR2 is ANQGSEA in the germline V gene.